These 9 T cell receptor beta chains originate from one sample sequenced in a study of sequential checkpoint blockade in melanoma. Documented treatment: randomized to nivolumab then ipilimumab (arm A) or the reverse (arm B). Profiling relied on immunoSEQ multiplex PCR, and the TCRdb table lists in-frame clones only, not all of them. The profile covers 8,500 to 9,000 clones, with roughly 24% appearing a single time and around 14% taken by the ten largest. The sample was tumor tissue (inferred from file names), taken from a patient given nivolumab and ipilimumab in sequence. Receptors originate from a human donor with melanoma.

The chain carries TRBV11-3 and TRBJ1-6; perhaps TRBD1 as D (6 bases). The CDR3 length is 15 residues. The germline V gene has CDR1 SGHNT and CDR2 YENEEA. V was pared by 5 bases and J by 9 bases, with 17 bases between. CDR3 region: CASSPRTVEGSPLHF. CDR3 DNA sequence: TGTGCCAGCAGCCCCCGGACAGTCGAGGGTTCACCCCTCCACTTT.

This clone turned up a few times. The V call is TRBV19, the J call TRBJ2-3; TRBD2 agrees at 11 bases. CDR3 length: 16 residues. Germline values: CDR1 LNHDA, CDR2 SQIVND (reference sequence). V dropped 6 bases and J dropped 6; count of bases not matched to a gene: 11. CDR3 DNA sequence: TGTGCCAGTAGCCCTGAAATTAGCGGGGGGGGCGATACGCAGTATTTT. As protein: CASSPEISGGGDTQYF.

This clone has just one count. This chain joins TRBV12-5 and TRBJ1-1; no firm D call. The germline V gene encodes CDR1 LGHNT and CDR2 FRNRAP. Trimming pared 1 base from V and 6 bases from J, leaving 12 bases between. The CDR3 consists of 14 residues. The CDR3 DNA reads as TGTGCTAGTGGTTTGGGGCTGGCTCAGCCTGAAGCTTTCTTT. Its translation: CASGLGLAQPEAFF.

There are a few counts of this clone. This chain links TRBV6-8 with TRBJ2-4, with D uncertain. This CDR3 spans 14 amino acids. V was shortened by 5 bases and J by 9 bases, with 17 bases between the two germline ends. Germline V gene lookup returns CDR1 MNHGY and CDR2 SAAAGT. CDR3 in amino acids: CASSEEARWSIQYF. The CDR3 region has the DNA TGTGCCAGCAGTGAGGAAGCGCGGTGGAGCATTCAGTACTTC.

CDR3 bases: TGCGCCAGCAGCTTAGTACAGGGCGACTCCTACGAGCAGTACTTC. Protein: CASSLVQGDSYEQYF. The J gene is TRBJ2-7, the V gene TRBV5-1, with D possibly matching TRBD1 (6 bases). CDR1 and CDR2 from the germline V gene are SGHRS and YFSETQ. This CDR3 has 15 residues. V was clipped by 2 bases and J by 0 bases, with 12 bases between them.

This chain links TRBV15 with TRBJ2-5; possibly TRBD1 or TRBD2 for D (5 bases each). CDR3 size: 15 residues. Germline CDR1 and CDR2: LNHNV and YYDKDF (reference sequence). Trimming pared 0 bases from V and 2 bases from J, leaving 10 bases between. The CDR3 sequence is CATSRDGTSQETQYF. As DNA, the CDR3 is TGTGCCACCAGCAGAGACGGGACGTCTCAAGAGACCCAGTACTTC.

The chain joins TRBV6-8 to TRBJ1-6; TRBD1 agrees at 9 bases. Germline V CDR1 and CDR2: MNHGY, SAAAGT. The CDR3 loop spans 15 amino acids. V lost 5 bases, J lost 7 bases, and 6 bases stayed unmatched. The CDR3 nucleotides read TGTGCCAGCAGTGTTACCGGGACAGGGAATTCACCCCTCCACTTT. It is translated as CASSVTGTGNSPLHF.

This clone was counted only a few times. The gene calls are TRBV19 and TRBJ1-5; D gene uncertain. The germline V gene encodes CDR1 LNHDA and CDR2 SQIVND (reference sequence). CDR3 length equals 14 residues. The V end lost 3 bases, the J end lost 3 bases, and 9 bases lay between the germline ends. CDR3 DNA sequence: TGTGCCAGTAGTATTTCCGGGCACAATCAGCCCCAGCATTTT. It codes for CASSISGHNQPQHF. Combining the CDR3 with reference TRBV19 and TRBJ1-5 gives the whole variable domain DGGITQSPKYLFRKEGQNVTLSCEQNLNHDAMYWYRQDPGQGLRLIYYSQIVNDFQKGDIAEGYSVSREKKESFPLTVTSAQKNPTAFYLCASSISGHNQPQHFGDGTRLSIL.

This clone is medium-sized by share. The chain links TRBV28 to TRBJ1-6, with D maybe TRBD1 (5 bases). CDR3 size: 15 residues. Germline values: CDR1 MDHEN, CDR2 SYDVKM. The V end was cut by 2 bases, the J end by 5 bases, with 10 bases between. CDR3 in amino acids: CASSLIDRDNSPLHF. The CDR3 DNA is TGTGCCAGCAGTTTAATAGACAGAGATAATTCACCCCTCCACTTT. Complete variable domain (other parts from reference TRBV28 and TRBJ1-6): DVKVTQSSRYLVKRTGEKVFLECVQDMDHENMFWYRQDPGLGLRLIYFSYDVKMKEKGDIPEGYSVSREKKERFSLILESASTNQTSMYLCASSLIDRDNSPLHFGNGTRLTVT.